This T cell receptor beta chain originates from a study of cytomegalovirus exposure and HLA in healthy donors. The CDR3 is 14 residues long. From germline, CDR1 is SGHRS and CDR2 YFSETQ. With V trimmed by 0 bases and J by 4 bases, 3 bases remained unmatched. A multiplex PCR was run with 60 Vbeta primers and 13 Jbeta primers. TCRdb's table, derived via immunoSEQ multiplex PCR, lists solely in-frame clones and lacks some. The data show 130,000 to 150,000 clones, around 77% seen once. The chain combines TRBV5-1 with TRBJ2-7; 8 bases match TRBD1. This clonotype was sampled from a man in his thirties or forties in good health and CMV-seronegative. The sample taken for sequencing was PBMCs. The CDR3 here is CASSLGTGPYEQYF. The CDR3, as DNA: TGCGCCAGCAGCTTGGGGACAGGGCCATACGAGCAGTACTTC.